The TCR beta chain described here comes from a study of T-cell reconstitution after alpha-beta-depleted transplantation in children. A library of TCRbeta sequences, prepared with unique molecular identifiers, was generated. TCRdb redid the calling of the PCR reads with MiXCR, one entry per CDR3 protein. The data show roughly 790,000 distinct CDR3 sequences, roughly 15% seen once. Germline loops: CDR1 DFQATT, CDR2 SNEGSKA (reference sequence). This CDR3 region has 13 residues. V dropped 6 bases and J dropped 4; count of bases not matched to a gene: 7. This clonotype occurred a few times. The antigen is undetermined. The study's findings and limits: A year post-transplant, T-cell counts and diversity derived mostly from newly produced T cells. Where some patients showed high TCRbeta diversity at day 60, it came from recipient T cells and thymic progenitors that had survived. As was reported, about two months after transplant, alpha-beta T cells came from several hundred expanded graft clones.

This chain uses TRBV20-1 with TRBJ2-5; TRBD1 matches 8 bases. The specimen was PBMCs, mostly from graft donor cells, collected 360 days after TCRalphabeta/CD19-depleted stem cell transplant. The receptor comes from a male patient between 5 and 17 years old who had a stem cell transplant for acute lymphoblastic leukemia, so the T cells may come from the graft donor. The CDR3 sequence: CSAGTGWGETQYF. The DNA of the CDR3 is TGCAGTGCAGGGACAGGATGGGGAGAGACCCAGTACTTC.